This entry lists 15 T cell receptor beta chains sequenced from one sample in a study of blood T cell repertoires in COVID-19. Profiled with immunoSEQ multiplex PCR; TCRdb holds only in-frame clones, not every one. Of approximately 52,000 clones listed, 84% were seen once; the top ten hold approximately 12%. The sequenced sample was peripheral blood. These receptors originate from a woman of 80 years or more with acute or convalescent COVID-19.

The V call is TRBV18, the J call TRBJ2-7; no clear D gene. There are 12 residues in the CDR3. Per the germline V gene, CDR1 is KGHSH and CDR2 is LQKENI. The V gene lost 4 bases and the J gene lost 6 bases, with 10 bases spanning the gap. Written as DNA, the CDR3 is TGTGCCAGCTCACTGATCCTCGGCGAGCAGTACTTC. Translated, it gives CASSLILGEQYF. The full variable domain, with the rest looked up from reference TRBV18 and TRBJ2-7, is NAGVMQNPRHLVRRRGQEARLRCSPMKGHSHVYWYRQLPEEGLKFMVYLQKENIIDESGMPKERFSAEFPKEGPSILRIQQVVRGDSAAYFCASSLILGEQYFGPGTRLTVT.

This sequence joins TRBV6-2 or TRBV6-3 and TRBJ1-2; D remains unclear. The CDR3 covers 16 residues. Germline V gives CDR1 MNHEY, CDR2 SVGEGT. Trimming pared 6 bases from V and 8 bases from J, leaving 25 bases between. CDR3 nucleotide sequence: TGTGCCAGCAGCCCCCAAGCGGCACAGAGCCAGAAGGGCTACACCTTC. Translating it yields CASSPQAAQSQKGYTF.

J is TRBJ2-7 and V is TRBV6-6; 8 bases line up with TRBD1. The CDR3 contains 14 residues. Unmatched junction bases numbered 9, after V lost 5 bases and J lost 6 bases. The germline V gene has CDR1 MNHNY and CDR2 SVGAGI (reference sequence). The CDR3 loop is CASSLMQGASEQYF. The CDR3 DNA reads TGTGCCAGCAGTCTAATGCAGGGGGCGAGCGAGCAGTACTTC.

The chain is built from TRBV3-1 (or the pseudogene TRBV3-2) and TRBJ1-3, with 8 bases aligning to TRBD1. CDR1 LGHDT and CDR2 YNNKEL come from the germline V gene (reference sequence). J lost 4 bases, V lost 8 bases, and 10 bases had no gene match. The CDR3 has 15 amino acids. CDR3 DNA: TGTGCCAGCGGCCGACAGGGGATATCAGGAAACACCATATATTTT. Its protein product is CASGRQGISGNTIYF.

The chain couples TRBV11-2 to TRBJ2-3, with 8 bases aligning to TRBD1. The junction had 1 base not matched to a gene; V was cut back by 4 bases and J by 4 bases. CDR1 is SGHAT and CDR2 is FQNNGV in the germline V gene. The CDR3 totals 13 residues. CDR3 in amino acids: CASSWTGPDTQYF. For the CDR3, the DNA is TGTGCCAGCAGCTGGACAGGGCCAGATACGCAGTATTTT. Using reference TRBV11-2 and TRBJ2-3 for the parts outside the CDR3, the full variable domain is EAGVAQSPRYKIIEKRQSVAFWCNPISGHATLYWYQQILGQGPKLLIQFQNNGVVDDSQLPKDRFSAERLKGVDSTLKIQPAKLEDSAVYLCASSWTGPDTQYFGPGTRLTVL.

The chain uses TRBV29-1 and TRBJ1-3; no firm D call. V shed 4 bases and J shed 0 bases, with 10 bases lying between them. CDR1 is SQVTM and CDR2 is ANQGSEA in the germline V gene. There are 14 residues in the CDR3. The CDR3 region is CSVGEQNSGNTIYF. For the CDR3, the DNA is TGCAGCGTTGGGGAGCAAAACTCTGGAAACACCATATATTTT.

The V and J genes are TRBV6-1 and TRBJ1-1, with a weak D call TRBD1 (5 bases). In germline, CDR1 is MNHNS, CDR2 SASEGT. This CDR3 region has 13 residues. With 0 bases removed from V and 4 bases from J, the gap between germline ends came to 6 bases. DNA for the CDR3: TGTGCCAGCAGTGAAGCAGGGGTCACTGAAGCTTTCTTT. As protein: CASSEAGVTEAFF.

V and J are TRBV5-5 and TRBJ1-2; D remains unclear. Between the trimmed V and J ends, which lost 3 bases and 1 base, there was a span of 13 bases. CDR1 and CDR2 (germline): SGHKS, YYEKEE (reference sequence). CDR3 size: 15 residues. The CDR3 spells CASSSGPQVNYGYTF. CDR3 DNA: TGTGCCAGCAGCTCAGGTCCTCAGGTTAACTATGGCTACACCTTC.

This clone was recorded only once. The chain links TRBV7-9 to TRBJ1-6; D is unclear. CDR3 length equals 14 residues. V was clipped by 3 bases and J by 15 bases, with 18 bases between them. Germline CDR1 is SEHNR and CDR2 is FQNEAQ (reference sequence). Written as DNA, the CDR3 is TGTGCCAGCAGCTTGGAGGGTTCGTTAAGCGGCCTCCACTTT. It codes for CASSLEGSLSGLHF. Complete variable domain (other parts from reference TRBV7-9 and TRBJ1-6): DTGVSQNPRHKITKRGQNVTFRCDPISEHNRLYWYRQTLGQGPEFLTYFQNEAQLEKSRLLSDRFSAERPKGSFSTLEIQRTEQGDSAMYLCASSLEGSLSGLHFGNGTRLTVT.

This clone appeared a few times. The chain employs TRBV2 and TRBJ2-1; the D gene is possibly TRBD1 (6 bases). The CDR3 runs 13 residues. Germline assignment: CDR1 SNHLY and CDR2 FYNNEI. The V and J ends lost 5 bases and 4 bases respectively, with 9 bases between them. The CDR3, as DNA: TGTGCCAGCAGTTCACAGGGATACAATGAGCAGTTCTTC. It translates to CASSSQGYNEQFF.

CDR3 coding DNA: TGTGCCAGCAGTCAGAAGAACACCGGGGAGCTGTTTTTT. It yields the protein CASSQKNTGELFF. The gene calls are TRBV7-9 and TRBJ2-2; D call uncertain. The V gene lost 6 bases and the J gene lost 1 base, with 6 bases spanning the gap. The CDR3 loop spans 13 amino acids. The V gene's germline CDR1 is SEHNR and CDR2 FQNEAQ (reference sequence).

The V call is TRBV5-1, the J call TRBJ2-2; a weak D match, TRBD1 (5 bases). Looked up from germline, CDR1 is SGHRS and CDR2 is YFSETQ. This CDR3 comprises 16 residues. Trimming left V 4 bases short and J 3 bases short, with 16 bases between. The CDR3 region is CASSTQGHGDTGELFF. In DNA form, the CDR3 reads TGCGCCAGCAGCACCCAGGGCCATGGGGACACCGGGGAGCTGTTTTTT.

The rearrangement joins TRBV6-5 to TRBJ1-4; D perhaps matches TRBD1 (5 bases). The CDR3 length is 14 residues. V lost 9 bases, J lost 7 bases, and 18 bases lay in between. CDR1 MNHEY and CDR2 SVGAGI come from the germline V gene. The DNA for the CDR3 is TGTGCCAGTGGGCGGGGGGAGCCGGGTGAAAAACTGTTTTTT. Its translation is CASGRGEPGEKLFF.

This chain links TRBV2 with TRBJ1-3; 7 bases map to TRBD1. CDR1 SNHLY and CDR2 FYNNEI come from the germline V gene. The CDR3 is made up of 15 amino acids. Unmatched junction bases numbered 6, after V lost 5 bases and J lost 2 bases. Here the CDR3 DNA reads TGTGCCAGCAGTCCAGACAGGGTCGCTGGAAACACCATATATTTT. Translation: CASSPDRVAGNTIYF.

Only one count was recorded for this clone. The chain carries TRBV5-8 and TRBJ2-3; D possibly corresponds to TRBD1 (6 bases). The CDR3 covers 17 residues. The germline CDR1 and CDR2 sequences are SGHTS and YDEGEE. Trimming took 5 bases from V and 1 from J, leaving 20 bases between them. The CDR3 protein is CASRSERGGWGTDTQYF. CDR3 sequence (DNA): TGTGCCAGCAGGAGCGAGAGAGGGGGTTGGGGCACAGATACGCAGTATTTT.